This TCR beta chain was sequenced during a study of blood T cell repertoires in COVID-19. V shed 5 bases and J 7 bases; nucleotides not matched to a gene: 12. The CDR3 consists of 15 residues. Germline V gene sequence: CDR1 PRHDT, CDR2 FYEKMQ (reference sequence). The repertoire was sequenced with immunoSEQ multiplex PCR; TCRdb's copy has only in-frame clones and lacks some. The repertoire holds about 170,000 clones, with roughly four fifths as singletons. Sequenced material: peripheral blood. This rearrangement joins TRBV13 to TRBJ2-3; 7 nucleotides align to TRBD2. The source is a man aged 40-49 years who had recovered from COVID-19. CDR3 loop: CASSPVGAGYHTQYF. CDR3 coding DNA: TGTGCCAGCAGCCCCGTTGGAGCGGGGTACCATACGCAGTATTTT.